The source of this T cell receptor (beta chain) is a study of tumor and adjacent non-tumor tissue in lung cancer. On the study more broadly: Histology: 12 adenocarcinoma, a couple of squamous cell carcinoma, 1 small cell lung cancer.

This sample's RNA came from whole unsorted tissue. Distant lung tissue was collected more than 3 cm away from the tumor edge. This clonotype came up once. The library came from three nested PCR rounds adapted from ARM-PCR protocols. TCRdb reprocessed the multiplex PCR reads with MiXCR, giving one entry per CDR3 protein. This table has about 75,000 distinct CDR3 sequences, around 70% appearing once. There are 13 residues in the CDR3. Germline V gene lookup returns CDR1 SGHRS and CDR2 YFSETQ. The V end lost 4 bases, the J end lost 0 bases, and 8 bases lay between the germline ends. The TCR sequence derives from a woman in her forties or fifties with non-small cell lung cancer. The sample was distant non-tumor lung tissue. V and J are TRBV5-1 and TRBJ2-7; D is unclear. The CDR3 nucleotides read TGCGCCAGCAGCCCCGACAACTCCTACGAGCAGTACTTC. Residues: CASSPDNSYEQYF.